The T cell receptor (beta chain) described here comes from a study of CD8 T cells in Susac syndrome. Looked up from germline, CDR1 is GTSNPN and CDR2 is SVGIG (reference sequence). The germline V and J ends were trimmed by 0 bases and 5 bases, with 14 bases remaining between them. The CDR3 has 14 residues. Roughly 0.45 to 1 ug RNA was reverse transcribed with random hexamers. Each CDR3 protein is one row after TCRdb ran MiXCR on the immunoSEQ multiplex PCR reads. The table lists more than 55,000 distinct CDR3 sequences, more than 85% of them singletons, with 0.24% in the top ten. The gene calls are TRBV30 and TRBJ2-7; D gene unclear. The sequenced sample was CD8+ T cells from PBMCs. The clonotype originates from a human donor in good health. The CDR3 nucleotides read TGTGCCTGGAGTGTAACGGGTTCGTCGAACGAGCAGTACTTC. Translation: CAWSVTGSSNEQYF. Combining the CDR3 with reference TRBV30 and TRBJ2-7 gives the whole variable domain SQTIHQWPATLVQPVGSPLSLECTVEGTSNPNLYWYRQAAGRGLQLLFYSVGIGQISSEVPQNLSASRPQDRQFILSSKKLLLSDSGFYLCAWSVTGSSNEQYFGPGTRLTVT.